The next 17 T cell receptor beta chains were all read from a single sample in a study of blood T cell repertoires in COVID-19. Clones were read by immunoSEQ multiplex PCR, and TCRdb kept only the in-frame ones, dropping some. The sample includes approximately 300,000 clones, less than 85% seen only once; the top ten take 1.5% to 2%. Sequencing used PBMCs or T cells enriched from blood (not recorded which). The receptor source for this set is a woman aged 25 to 39 who had been exposed to COVID-19.

This chain uses TRBV29-1 with TRBJ1-4; D is ambiguous. Germline values: CDR1 SQVTM, CDR2 ANQGSEA. This CDR3 spans 13 amino acids. The germline V and J ends were trimmed by 7 bases and 0 bases, with 9 bases remaining between them. The CDR3 spells CSAARPTNEKLFF. CDR3 in DNA: TGCAGCGCCGCGCGGCCAACTAATGAAAAACTGTTTTTT.

V is TRBV5-6 and J is TRBJ1-4; TRBD1 matches at 8 bases. V trimming: 2 bases; J trimming: 7 bases; junction bases outside the gene matches: 10. CDR3 length: 16 residues. CDR1 is SGHDT, CDR2 YYEEEE, per germline. The CDR3 bases are TGTGCCAGCAGCTTACGCCCAGGGGGCGCGATTGAAAAACTGTTTTTT. Residues: CASSLRPGGAIEKLFF.

V and J are TRBV19 and TRBJ2-5; 14 nucleotides agree with TRBD2. The CDR3 is 17 amino acids. Germline assignment: CDR1 LNHDA and CDR2 SQIVND (reference sequence). Trimming took 5 bases from V and 3 from J; bases not matched to a gene: 8. The CDR3 DNA reads as TGTGCCAGTAGTTCAGGACTAGCGGGGGGCCGGAAAGAGACCCAGTACTTC. Residues: CASSSGLAGGRKETQYF.

The V and J genes are TRBV5-1 and TRBJ1-1; TRBD1 might be the D (5 bases). The CDR3 is 12 residues long. Trimming left V 4 bases short and J 8 bases short, with 12 bases between. Looked up from germline, CDR1 is SGHRS and CDR2 is YFSETQ. CDR3: CASSGREGEAFF. The CDR3 DNA sequence: TGCGCCAGCAGCGGGAGGGAGGGGGAAGCTTTCTTT.

This clone has just a few counts. Other DNA sequences from this sample encode an identical CDR3 as well. J is TRBJ2-3 and V is TRBV12-3 or TRBV12-4; D not resolved. With 3 bases removed from V and 2 bases from J, the gap between germline ends came to 3 bases. The CDR3 sequence is 12 residues long. The CDR3 loop is CASSLATDTQYF. The DNA of the CDR3 is TGTGCCAGCAGTTTGGCCACAGATACGCAGTATTTT.

The chain combines TRBV6-2 or TRBV6-3 with TRBJ1-1, with D perhaps matching TRBD1 (5 bases). Deletions cut 2 bases from V and 8 bases from J, with 12 bases between. This CDR3 is built from 13 residues. Germline assignment: CDR1 MNHEY and CDR2 SVGEGT. In DNA form, the CDR3 reads TGTGCCAGCAGTTACAGGGCAGGGTGGGAAGCTTTCTTT. Amino acids: CASSYRAGWEAFF.

V gene TRBV2 combines with J gene TRBJ1-1; unclear D gene. The CDR3 runs to 14 residues. With 6 bases removed from V and 5 bases from J, the gap between germline ends came to 16 bases. CDR1 and CDR2 (germline): SNHLY, FYNNEI. The CDR3 region has the DNA TGTGCCAGCAGCCTAACCCCGGGGTGGACTGAAGCTTTCTTT. This codes for CASSLTPGWTEAFF.

Notes on this clone: At one end, the junction sequence differs from germline, possibly due to a read error. The chain combines TRBV7-7 with TRBJ2-2; tentative D call: TRBD2 (6 bases). This CDR3 is built from 14 residues. CDR1 and CDR2 from the germline V gene are SSHAT and FNYEAQ (reference sequence). The CDR3 spells CASSLAGGVRELFF. The DNA for the CDR3 is TGTGCTAGCAGCTTGGCGGGCGGGGTCCGGGAGCTGTTTTTT.

The chain combines TRBV5-4 with TRBJ2-5; 10 bases align to TRBD2. The CDR3 has 15 residues. The trim removed 1 base at V and 5 bases at J, leaving 5 bases unmatched. Germline-derived CDR1 and CDR2 are SGHNT and YYREEE (reference sequence). CDR3 nucleotides: TGTGCCAGCAGCTTGCCTCTAGCGGGGGCGGAGACCCAGTACTTC. Encoded protein: CASSLPLAGAETQYF.

The rearrangement links TRBV5-1 to TRBJ2-2; perhaps TRBD2 as D (7 bases). This CDR3 comprises 14 residues. V lost 5 bases, J lost 0 bases, and 8 bases lay in between. CDR1 is SGHRS and CDR2 is YFSETQ in the germline V gene. CDR3 DNA: TGCGCCAGCAGGGGGGGGCCGAACACCGGGGAGCTGTTTTTT. Protein sequence: CASRGGPNTGELFF. The full variable domain, in which reference TRBV5-1 and TRBJ2-2 provide the parts outside the CDR3, is KAGVTQTPRYLIKTRGQQVTLSCSPISGHRSVSWYQQTPGQGLQFLFEYFSETQRNKGNFPGRFSGRQFSNSRSEMNVSTLELGDSALYLCASRGGPNTGELFFGEGSRLTVL.

V is TRBV9 and J is TRBJ2-5, with 11 bases aligning to TRBD1. The CDR3 loop spans 16 amino acids. V shed 4 bases and J 2 bases; nucleotides not matched to a gene: 7. The germline V gene has CDR1 SGDLS and CDR2 YYNGEE. The CDR3 is CASSLWTGGPQETQYF. The CDR3 DNA reads TGTGCCAGCAGCTTGTGGACAGGGGGCCCGCAAGAGACCCAGTACTTC. Drawing the rest from reference TRBV9 and TRBJ2-5, the complete variable domain is DSGVTQTPKHLITATGQRVTLRCSPRSGDLSVYWYQQSLDQGLQFLIQYYNGEERAKGNILERFSAQQFPDLHSELNLSSLELGDSALYFCASSLWTGGPQETQYFGPGTRLLVL.

This chain connects TRBV9 to TRBJ1-3; D possibly corresponds to TRBD1 (5 bases). The germline CDR1 and CDR2 sequences are SGDLS and YYNGEE. The CDR3 is 17 amino acids. Trimming shortened V by 0 bases and J by 3 bases, and 16 bases separated the two germline ends. The CDR3 region is CASSVEGRGVYGNTIYF. Written as DNA, the CDR3 is TGTGCCAGCAGCGTAGAGGGCCGGGGGGTATATGGAAACACCATATATTTT.

This clone was observed a single time. The rearrangement links TRBV6-2 or TRBV6-3 to TRBJ1-5, with D possibly matching TRBD1 (5 bases). Germline values: CDR1 MNHEY, CDR2 SVGEGT. V lost 5 bases to trimming and J lost 2 bases, with 16 bases between them. The CDR3 has 16 amino acids. CDR3 DNA: TGTGCCAGCAGTCTCCGTTGGACACCCGGCAATCAGCCCCAGCATTTT. Its protein is CASSLRWTPGNQPQHF.

In its sample, this clone was seen once. V is TRBV5-1 and J is TRBJ2-5; D not certain. The CDR3 has 13 residues. Deletions cut 0 bases from V and 2 bases from J, with 5 bases between. CDR1 is SGHRS and CDR2 is YFSETQ in the germline V gene. The CDR3 is CASSLVIQETQYF. CDR3 DNA sequence: TGCGCCAGCAGCTTGGTTATTCAAGAGACCCAGTACTTC.

Of note for this clone: Within the sample, other DNA sequences also encode this same CDR3. The rearrangement links TRBV28 to TRBJ1-2; D gene uncertain. The CDR3 totals 12 residues. Trimming stripped 3 bases from V and 8 bases from J, with 10 bases between. The germline CDR1 and CDR2 sequences are MDHEN and SYDVKM. CDR3 region: CASSLEGYGYTF. The CDR3 nucleotides are TGTGCCAGCAGTTTGGAGGGATACGGCTACACCTTC.

The chain recombines TRBV19 with TRBJ2-5; 12 nucleotides match TRBD2. CDR1 and CDR2 (germline): LNHDA, SQIVND (reference sequence). This CDR3 comprises 17 residues. V trimming: 3 bases; J trimming: 1 base; junction bases outside the gene matches: 6. CDR3 in amino acids: CASSIATSGGLQETQYF. The CDR3 region has the DNA TGTGCCAGTAGTATTGCGACTAGCGGGGGCCTCCAAGAGACCCAGTACTTC.

The chain uses TRBV30 and TRBJ2-7; D perhaps matches TRBD2 (6 bases). Looked up from germline, CDR1 is GTSNPN and CDR2 is SVGIG (reference sequence). The CDR3 consists of 14 residues. Trimming cost V 4 bases and J 0 bases, with 13 bases left between them. The CDR3 is CAWMPGGSSYEQYF. CDR3 nucleotides: TGTGCCTGGATGCCCGGGGGTAGCTCCTACGAGCAGTACTTC.